Listed here are 28 T cell receptor beta chains from one sample, sequenced in a study of early T cells in non-severe SARS-CoV-2 infection. One entry per CDR3 protein, called by TCRdb with MiXCR from the 5' RACE reads. The repertoire holds tens of thousands of distinct CDR3 sequences, with over 9.5% as singletons. The specimen was whole blood, collected at baseline. The source of these receptors is an adult who was a healthcare worker with PCR-confirmed SARS-CoV-2 infection or an uninfected control (not recorded which).

This clonotype was observed at least ten times. The chain carries TRBV7-9 and TRBJ2-7, with D perhaps TRBD2 (6 bases). Germline V gives CDR1 SEHNR, CDR2 FQNEAQ (reference sequence). This CDR3 is built from 13 residues. Trimming left V 1 base short and J 10 bases short, with 14 bases between. The chain's CDR3 is CASSLEGTGNQYF. Here the CDR3 DNA reads TGTGCCAGCAGCTTAGAAGGGACTGGTAACCAGTACTTC.

This clonotype was observed a few times. V usage is TRBV28 and J usage is TRBJ2-1, with D unresolved. The CDR3 sequence is 12 residues long. V lost 9 bases and J lost 10, with 16 bases in between. Germline CDR1 and CDR2: MDHEN and SYDVKM. CDR3 protein: CASKVAEREQFF. The CDR3 region has the DNA TGTGCCAGTAAGGTGGCCGAAAGGGAGCAGTTCTTC.

There are many counts of this clonotype. V and J are TRBV18 and TRBJ2-1, with 10 bases lining up with TRBD2. After removal of 6 bases from V and 2 bases from J, the junction contained 4 bases not matched to a gene. Germline lookup yields CDR1 KGHSH and CDR2 LQKENI. The CDR3 is 15 residues long. This CDR3 reads CASSPSGRAYNEQFF. The CDR3 DNA is TGTGCCAGCTCCCCCAGCGGGAGGGCCTACAATGAGCAGTTCTTC.

This clonotype was picked up many times. The gene calls are TRBV2 and TRBJ1-1, with D maybe TRBD1 (6 bases). Germline CDR1 reads SNHLY; CDR2 reads FYNNEI. This CDR3 contains 13 residues. The V and J ends lost 7 bases and 1 base respectively, with 10 bases between them. The CDR3 DNA sequence: TGTGCCAGCACCGCAGGGGAGAACACTGAAGCTTTCTTT. Its translation is CASTAGENTEAFF.

This clonotype has only a few counts. The V gene is TRBV2, the J gene TRBJ1-5; D gene unclear. Trimming cost V 3 bases and J 0 bases, with 6 bases left between them. Germline-derived CDR1 and CDR2 are SNHLY and FYNNEI. This CDR3 has 14 amino acids. This CDR3 is CASSEVYSNQPQHF. The DNA of the CDR3 is TGTGCCAGCAGTGAGGTCTATAGCAATCAGCCCCAGCATTTT.

This sequence joins TRBV7-9 and TRBJ1-2; the D is unclear. Trimming removed 5 bases from V and 8 bases from J, with 12 bases in between. This CDR3 has 12 residues. CDR1 is SEHNR and CDR2 is FQNEAQ in the germline V gene (reference sequence). The DNA for the CDR3 is TGTGCCAGCAGCCCCGAGCTAGGCGGCTACACCTTC. Translating it yields CASSPELGGYTF.

This clonotype was detected many times. The CDR3 reads CASSPLRGGGNEQFF. The CDR3 nucleotides read TGCGCCAGCAGCCCCTTAAGAGGTGGTGGGAATGAGCAGTTCTTC. The J gene is TRBJ2-1, the V gene TRBV5-1; unclear D gene. Trimming pared 4 bases from V and 7 bases from J, leaving 18 bases between. Germline V lookup: CDR1 SGHRS, CDR2 YFSETQ. The CDR3 extends over 15 amino acids.

The chain recombines TRBV6-2 or TRBV6-3 with TRBJ2-1; TRBD1 or TRBD2 may be the D gene (5 bases each). Trimming took off 5 bases at V and 2 bases at J, with 16 bases between the two ends. Germline-derived CDR1 and CDR2 are MNHEY and SVGEGT. The CDR3 consists of 16 residues. The chain's CDR3 is CASSAPGPPPYNEQFF. In DNA form, the CDR3 reads TGTGCCAGCAGTGCGCCGGGACCTCCTCCCTACAATGAGCAGTTCTTC.

The chain employs TRBV7-9 and TRBJ2-5; D not certain. This CDR3 comprises 11 residues. Deletions cut 6 bases from V and 2 bases from J, with 4 bases between. The V gene's germline CDR1 is SEHNR and CDR2 FQNEAQ (reference sequence). The CDR3 region has the DNA TGTGCCAGCAGTGAGCAAGAGACCCAGTACTTC. It specifies CASSEQETQYF.

J is TRBJ1-4 and V is TRBV7-9; no clear D. CDR3 size: 16 residues. V was cut by 3 bases and J by 1 base, with 12 bases left in between. Germline CDR1 SEHNR, CDR2 FQNEAQ (reference sequence). The CDR3 loop reads CASSLPLRRTNEKLFF. The DNA for the CDR3 is TGTGCCAGCAGCTTGCCCTTGCGGAGAACTAATGAAAAACTGTTTTTT.

This clonotype was picked up many times. The gene calls are TRBV7-3 and TRBJ2-3, with TRBD2 as a possible D gene (5 bases). CDR3 size: 16 residues. Between the trimmed V and J ends, which lost 0 bases and 5 bases, there was a span of 15 bases. Germline V CDR1 and CDR2: SGHTA, FQGTGA. Here the CDR3 reads CASSLTASHALDTQYF. For the CDR3, the DNA is TGTGCCAGCAGCTTAACGGCTAGCCATGCTTTAGATACGCAGTATTTT. The full variable domain, with the rest looked up from reference TRBV7-3 and TRBJ2-3, is GAGVSQTPSNKVTEKGKYVELRCDPISGHTALYWYRQSLGQGPEFLIYFQGTGAADDSGLPNDRFFAVRPEGSVSTLKIQRTERGDSAVYLCASSLTASHALDTQYFGPGTRLTVL.

V is TRBV5-1 and J is TRBJ2-7; D call uncertain. V was pared by 4 bases and J by 5 bases, with 10 bases between. There are 12 residues in the CDR3. Germline V gene data show CDR1 as SGHRS and CDR2 as YFSETQ. In DNA, the CDR3 is TGCGCCAGCAGCCCTACGAATGACGAGCAGTACTTC. It codes for CASSPTNDEQYF.

This clonotype was observed a few times. The chain carries TRBV7-9 and TRBJ2-1, with 13 bases that match TRBD2. Trimming took 5 bases from V and 6 from J; bases not matched to a gene: 7. This CDR3 has 16 residues. The germline V gene encodes CDR1 SEHNR and CDR2 FQNEAQ (reference sequence). CDR3 DNA sequence: TGTGCCAGCAGCCCAGGACTAGCGGGAGTTCGCAATGAGCAGTTCTTC. It specifies CASSPGLAGVRNEQFF.

The sample holds one count of this clonotype. V and J are TRBV4-1 and TRBJ2-7; D unresolved. The V end lost 0 bases, the J end lost 11 bases, and 14 bases lay between the germline ends. This CDR3 region has 13 residues. CDR1 and CDR2 from the germline V gene are MGHRA and YSYEKL. The CDR3 here is CASSQDPSTNEYF. CDR3 sequence (DNA): TGCGCCAGCAGCCAAGATCCCTCTACGAATGAGTACTTC.

This chain uses TRBV7-9 with TRBJ2-2, with TRBD1 matching over 12 bases. Germline trimming cut 4 bases from V and 0 bases from J; bases unmatched to any gene: 9. Germline V gene sequence: CDR1 SEHNR, CDR2 FQNEAQ (reference sequence). This CDR3 region has 19 residues. In nucleotides, the CDR3 is TGTGCCAGCAGCTCTTCCCCTCGGGACAGGGGGCCGAACACCGGGGAGCTGTTTTTT. Translated, it gives CASSSSPRDRGPNTGELFF.

This clonotype was detected ten times or more. V is TRBV10-3 and J is TRBJ2-1, with 9 bases that match TRBD2. J gave up 10 bases and V 4 bases, and 14 bases lay outside the gene matches. This CDR3 is built from 16 residues. The germline V gene encodes CDR1 ENHRY and CDR2 SYGVKD. The CDR3 sequence: CAISAGRLADHIEQFF. As DNA, the CDR3 is TGTGCCATCAGTGCAGGGCGACTAGCGGACCACATCGAGCAGTTCTTC.

This clonotype has only one observation. The chain is built from TRBV20-1 and TRBJ2-3, with 10 nucleotides matching TRBD2. The V and J ends lost 6 bases and 4 bases, in that order; junction bases with no gene match: 7. This CDR3 contains 14 residues. Germline V CDR1 and CDR2: DFQATT, SNEGSKA (reference sequence). CDR3 sequence reads: CSAGTSGTSDTQYF. As DNA, the CDR3 is TGCAGTGCAGGAACTAGCGGGACCTCAGATACGCAGTATTTT.

This clonotype occurred a few times. The chain joins TRBV18 to TRBJ2-7, with D perhaps assigned TRBD1 or TRBD2 (5 bases each). CDR3 length: 13 residues. The germline gives CDR1 KGHSH, CDR2 LQKENI. Trimming took off 5 bases at V and 3 bases at J, with 11 bases between the two ends. Here the CDR3 reads CASSSRGDYEQYF. In DNA, the CDR3 is TGTGCCAGCTCATCCCGGGGCGACTACGAGCAGTACTTC.

The rearrangement joins TRBV7-9 to TRBJ2-5; the D gene is possibly TRBD2 (5 bases). The CDR3 is 16 amino acids. Trimming left V 5 bases short and J 1 base short, with 17 bases between. Germline V gene data show CDR1 as SEHNR and CDR2 as FQNEAQ (reference sequence). DNA of the CDR3: TGTGCCAGCAGCCTCAGCCCACAGCGGTCCCAAGAGACCCAGTACTTC. This gives the protein CASSLSPQRSQETQYF.

This clonotype was seen more than once but under ten times. The chain couples TRBV10-3 to TRBJ1-3; D is ambiguous. Germline V gene lookup returns CDR1 ENHRY and CDR2 SYGVKD. The ends were cut back, 10 bases at V and 6 bases at J, with 16 bases in the middle. The CDR3 has 13 residues. The DNA for the CDR3 is TGTGCCACAGCCCTGGATCGAGTAAACACCATATATTTT. Residues: CATALDRVNTIYF.

The chain has TRBV19 and TRBJ2-1; D unclear. Germline loops: CDR1 LNHDA, CDR2 SQIVND (reference sequence). V lost 5 bases, J lost 0 bases, and 8 bases lay in between. This CDR3 is 14 amino acids long. CDR3 DNA: TGTGCCAGTAGTTTAATGAGCTCCTACAATGAGCAGTTCTTC. It specifies CASSLMSSYNEQFF.

There are a few counts of this clonotype. J is TRBJ1-1 and V is TRBV3-1; TRBD1 is a possible D gene (6 bases). The CDR3 contains 14 residues. The V end was cut by 4 bases, the J end by 4 bases, with 13 bases between. The germline V gene encodes CDR1 LGHDT and CDR2 YNNKEL (reference sequence). The CDR3 region is CASSPRGQSTEAFF. CDR3 sequence (DNA): TGTGCCAGCAGCCCACGCGGACAGAGCACTGAAGCTTTCTTT.

This clonotype appeared many times. The rearrangement links TRBV20-1 to TRBJ2-7; D ambiguous. The V end was cut by 0 bases, the J end by 5 bases, with 17 bases between. Germline V lookup: CDR1 DFQATT, CDR2 SNEGSKA (reference sequence). This CDR3 is 15 amino acids long. DNA of the CDR3: TGCAGTGCTAGAGATGGAGCAGAACAGACGGACGAGCAGTACTTC. Encoded protein: CSARDGAEQTDEQYF.

This clonotype has more than one count but fewer than ten. The V gene is TRBV3-1, the J gene TRBJ2-2; 9 positions agree with TRBD2. CDR1 LGHDT and CDR2 YNNKEL come from the germline V gene (reference sequence). CDR3 length: 18 residues. With 1 base clipped from V and 5 bases from J, the junction kept 11 bases outside the gene matches. CDR3 region: CASSQVRSSAGGTGELFF. The DNA of the CDR3 is TGTGCCAGCAGCCAAGTTAGGTCATCGGCGGGAGGGACCGGGGAGCTGTTTTTT.

The chain is built from TRBV7-9 and TRBJ2-5; 7 positions agree with TRBD1. V shed 3 bases and J 0 bases; nucleotides not matched to a gene: 7. This CDR3 has 16 residues. The germline V gene has CDR1 SEHNR and CDR2 FQNEAQ (reference sequence). The CDR3 spells CASSLGDRADQETQYF. The CDR3 DNA reads TGTGCCAGCAGCTTGGGAGACAGGGCGGACCAAGAGACCCAGTACTTC. Supplemented by reference TRBV7-9 and TRBJ2-5, the full variable domain reads DTGVSQNPRHKITKRGQNVTFRCDPISEHNRLYWYRQTLGQGPEFLTYFQNEAQLEKSRLLSDRFSAERPKGSFSTLEIQRTEQGDSAMYLCASSLGDRADQETQYFGPGTRLLVL.

The chain carries TRBV28 and TRBJ2-2; D uncertain. The CDR3 runs 12 residues. V was clipped by 3 bases and J by 5 bases, with 4 bases between them. The germline V gene has CDR1 MDHEN and CDR2 SYDVKM. The CDR3 region has the DNA TGTGCCAGCAGTTTCTCTACCGGGGAGCTGTTTTTT. This codes for CASSFSTGELFF.

This clonotype has only a few counts. The conserved phenylalanine or tryptophan normally closing the CDR3 is absent here, so this likely arose from a read error. The rearrangement links TRBV24-1 to TRBJ2-1; D might be TRBD2 (5 bases). V was cut by 2 bases and J by 7 bases, with 8 bases left in between. This CDR3 spans 13 amino acids. Germline loops: CDR1 KGHDR, CDR2 SFDVKD. CDR3 nucleotides: TGTGCCACCAGTGATTCGGACTCAAATGAGCAGTTCTCC. Translating it yields CATSDSDSNEQFS.

This clonotype was counted at least ten times. The chain couples TRBV29-1 to TRBJ1-1; D gene ambiguous. The CDR3 consists of 14 residues. Germline lookup yields CDR1 SQVTM and CDR2 ANQGSEA. The V end lost 4 bases, the J end lost 0 bases, and 12 bases lay between the germline ends. The CDR3 loop reads CSVAHSGVNTEAFF. In DNA, the CDR3 is TGCAGCGTTGCCCACAGTGGAGTGAACACTGAAGCTTTCTTT.